This entry concerns a single T cell receptor beta chain. This CDR3 region has 17 residues. Between the trimmed V and J ends, which lost 0 bases and 0 bases, there was a span of 12 bases. In germline, CDR1 is LGHNA, CDR2 YSLEER. This sample is drawn from a study of shared clonotypes between healthy human individuals. Deep was the level at which the assay was run. Profiling relied on immunoSEQ multiplex PCR, and the TCRdb table lists in-frame clones only, not all of them. The sample lists approximately 2.5 million clones, 93% occurring once. The receptor was derived from a man between 18 and 29 years old in good health. Some clones in this sample may be carry-over from other donors' samples. The rearrangement joins TRBV4-3 to TRBJ2-1; TRBD2 is a possible D gene (6 bases). Material for sequencing was naive CD4+ T cells from PBMCs. The subset denotes: CD45RA+ positively selected. CDR3 sequence reads: CASSQDWTGASYNEQFF. The CDR3 coding sequence is TGCGCCAGCAGCCAAGATTGGACGGGAGCCTCCTACAATGAGCAGTTCTTC.